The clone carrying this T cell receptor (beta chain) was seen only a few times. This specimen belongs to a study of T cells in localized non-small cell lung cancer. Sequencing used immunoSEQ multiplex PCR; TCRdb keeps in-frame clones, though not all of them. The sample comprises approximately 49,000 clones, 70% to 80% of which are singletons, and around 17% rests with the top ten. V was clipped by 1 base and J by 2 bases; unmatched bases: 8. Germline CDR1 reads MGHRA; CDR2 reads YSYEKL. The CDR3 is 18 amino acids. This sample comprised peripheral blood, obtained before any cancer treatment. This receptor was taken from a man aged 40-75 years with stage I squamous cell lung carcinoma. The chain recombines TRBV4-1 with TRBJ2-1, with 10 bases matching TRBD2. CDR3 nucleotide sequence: TGCGCCAGCAGCCAAGGTCTAGCGGGGGCCCCAGCCTACAATGAGCAGTTCTTC. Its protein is CASSQGLAGAPAYNEQFF.